This T cell receptor beta chain is drawn from a study of T cell repertoires in cytomegalovirus infection. About the study: A matching HLA type, together with CMV infection, was signaled by public TCR beta signatures.

TCRdb reanalysed the reads using MiXCR and keeps one entry per CDR3 protein. This table holds hundreds of thousands of distinct CDR3 sequences, about a third found once. This clonotype was seen repeatedly, ten times or more. As yet, its antigen is unknown. Trimming took off 4 bases at V and 4 bases at J, with 7 bases between the two ends. This CDR3 is built from 12 residues. Per germline, CDR1 SGHTA and CDR2 FQGNSA. General study results and limits: People with CMV and the relevant HLA were identified by cumulative public TCR beta family frequency. The ex vivo response was dominated by HLA-C-restricted CMV-specific TCR beta clonotypes.

The specimen sequenced was PBMCs. The chain recombines TRBV7-2 with TRBJ1-1; no reliable D call. This TCR was sampled from a human donor in good health (CMV status not recorded). Some clones in this sample may be carry-over from other donors' samples. The CDR3 is CASSSQTTEAFF. CDR3 nucleotide sequence: TGTGCCAGCAGCTCCCAGACCACTGAAGCTTTCTTT. The entire variable domain, with the rest obtained from reference TRBV7-2 and TRBJ1-1, is as follows: GAGVSQSPSNKVTEKGKDVELRCDPISGHTALYWYRQSLGQGLEFLIYFQGNSAPDKSGLPSDRFSAERTGGSVSTLTIQRTQQEDSAVYLCASSSQTTEAFFGQGTRLTVV.